The clone carrying this T cell receptor (beta chain) was seen only a few times. Its cognate antigen is unknown. TCRdb analysed the RT-PCR reads with MiXCR anew, one entry per CDR3 protein. The table has 500,000 to 600,000 distinct CDR3 sequences, 12% seen once. Trimming stripped 3 bases from V and 6 bases from J, with 12 bases between. The CDR3 runs 12 residues. CDR1 is DFQATT, CDR2 SNEGSKA, per germline (reference sequence). These data are taken from a study of response to subunit inactivated influenza vaccine. The study, taken as a whole, reports: Few new T cells, the authors suggested, are recruited by each seasonal influenza vaccination.

Sequences were derived from PBMCs from blood, sampled on the day of vaccination. This chain connects TRBV20-1 to TRBJ2-7, with D possibly being TRBD1 (6 bases). The sequence was collected from a man aged 50-60 years who received an inactivated influenza vaccine. CDR3 nucleotides: TGCAGTGCTAGCCCACAGGGATCCGAGCAGTACTTC. It encodes CSASPQGSEQYF.